The 21 T cell receptor beta chains in this list originate from one sample, sequenced in a study of identifying expanded T cells in peripheral blood (dated by TCRdb to between 2018 and 2021). The method was the immunoSEQ multiplex PCR assay. As stored in TCRdb, this immuneACCESS dataset retains in-frame rearrangements with V and J assigned. A fraction of the clones does not appear; measured against another copy, unresolved V genes explain less than half of the discrepancy, and the remainder lacks a known reason. The sample has approximately 100,000 clones on record, about 87% of them singletons. The top ten hold 8% to 9% of the sample. What was sequenced was blood. Receptors originate from a person aged 18 to 70 in good health.

The CDR3 bases are TGTGCCAGCAGCGCAGGGGGCCTGGAGAGCTATGGCTACACCTTC. Translating gives CASSAGGLESYGYTF. This chain joins TRBV7-8 and TRBJ1-2; 8 nucleotides match TRBD1. Trimming took 5 bases from V and 4 from J; bases not matched to a gene: 9. The CDR3 is made up of 15 amino acids. The V gene's germline CDR1 is SGHVS and CDR2 FQNEAQ.

The chain employs TRBV5-1 and TRBJ1-4, with unresolved D. Germline lookup yields CDR1 SGHRS and CDR2 YFSETQ. The length of the CDR3 is 15 residues. V was clipped by 1 base and J by 4 bases, with 11 bases between them. For the CDR3, the DNA is TGCGCCAGCAGCTTGTTGTTCGAGAATAATGAAAAACTGTTTTTT. Protein sequence: CASSLLFENNEKLFF. Supplemented by reference TRBV5-1 and TRBJ1-4, the full variable domain reads KAGVTQTPRYLIKTRGQQVTLSCSPISGHRSVSWYQQTPGQGLQFLFEYFSETQRNKGNFPGRFSGRQFSNSRSEMNVSTLELGDSALYLCASSLLFENNEKLFFGSGTQLSVL.

The chain has TRBV2 and TRBJ2-5; 7 bases are shared with TRBD1. CDR1 is SNHLY and CDR2 is FYNNEI in the germline V gene. V dropped 8 bases and J dropped 2; count of bases not matched to a gene: 8. This CDR3 is 14 amino acids long. CDR3 amino acids: CASQLQGIQETQYF. CDR3 in DNA: TGTGCCAGCCAATTACAGGGGATACAAGAGACCCAGTACTTC.

The gene calls are TRBV29-1 and TRBJ2-7, with 9 bases that match TRBD1. The CDR3 is 13 residues long. Germline-derived CDR1 and CDR2 are SQVTM and ANQGSEA. V shed 3 bases and J 4 bases; nucleotides not matched to a gene: 4. Here the CDR3 DNA reads TGCAGCGTTGACTCGGGACAGGGTTACGAGCAGTACTTC. This sequence encodes CSVDSGQGYEQYF.

This chain connects TRBV30 to TRBJ2-3, with 11 bases aligning to TRBD2. Germline V gene sequence: CDR1 GTSNPN, CDR2 SVGIG (reference sequence). The CDR3 covers 14 residues. The V and J ends lost 4 bases and 3 bases, in that order; junction bases with no gene match: 3. This CDR3 is CAWNSGGATDTQYF. The CDR3 nucleotides read TGTGCCTGGAATAGCGGGGGGGCTACAGATACGCAGTATTTT.

The gene calls are TRBV18 and TRBJ2-4; 9 positions match TRBD1. V lost 3 bases, J lost 1 base, and 4 bases stayed unmatched. The CDR3 has 16 residues. Germline V gene sequence: CDR1 KGHSH, CDR2 LQKENI. Here the CDR3 reads CASSPGQGLAKNIQYF. Here the CDR3 DNA reads TGTGCCAGCTCACCCGGACAGGGGTTGGCCAAAAACATTCAGTACTTC.

This clone appeared once. The chain joins TRBV18 to TRBJ2-3; TRBD1 might be the D (5 bases). V lost 3 bases, J lost 0 bases, and 10 bases lay in between. CDR3 length equals 15 residues. Germline V lookup: CDR1 KGHSH, CDR2 LQKENI. CDR3 sequence: CASSPGQSSTDTQYF. As DNA, the CDR3 is TGTGCCAGCTCACCGGGGCAGTCTAGCACAGATACGCAGTATTTT.

The V and J genes are TRBV5-1 and TRBJ2-1; TRBD2 aligns across 9 bases. This CDR3 comprises 15 residues. From germline, CDR1 is SGHRS and CDR2 YFSETQ. V shed 0 bases and J 10 bases; nucleotides not matched to a gene: 8. The DNA for the CDR3 is TGCGCCAGCAGCTTGGCGGCGGGGGGGCCTAAGGAGCAGTTCTTC. This translates into CASSLAAGGPKEQFF.

This chain joins TRBV7-9 and TRBJ2-1; D perhaps matches TRBD2 (5 bases). Germline loops: CDR1 SEHNR, CDR2 FQNEAQ (reference sequence). The CDR3 is 15 residues long. V lost 5 bases to trimming and J lost 8 bases, with 19 bases between them. The CDR3 DNA reads TGTGCCAGCAGCCTAGGGCGGGTTTTTGGGGATGAGCAGTTCTTC. Encoded protein: CASSLGRVFGDEQFF.

V gene TRBV7-3 combines with J gene TRBJ2-3; D not certain. Per germline, CDR1 SGHTA and CDR2 FQGTGA. This CDR3 is built from 13 residues. V lost 5 bases to trimming and J lost 3 bases, with 9 bases between them. The CDR3 DNA sequence: TGTGCCAGCAGCCCCGCCAGAACAGATACGCAGTATTTT. It is translated as CASSPARTDTQYF.

The chain recombines TRBV5-1 with TRBJ2-1, with 7 positions matching TRBD1. This CDR3 comprises 17 residues. Looked up from germline, CDR1 is SGHRS and CDR2 is YFSETQ. With 7 bases clipped from V and 8 bases from J, the junction kept 21 bases outside the gene matches. In nucleotides, the CDR3 is TGCGCCAGCTCCCGTGGAGACAGGGCCAGGGGACGGGATGAGCAGTTCTTC. This translates into CASSRGDRARGRDEQFF.

The chain couples TRBV5-1 to TRBJ1-2, with D tentatively TRBD1 (5 bases). Germline assignment: CDR1 SGHRS and CDR2 YFSETQ. This CDR3 is built from 13 residues. The V end was cut by 4 bases, the J end by 5 bases, with 12 bases between. The CDR3 sequence: CASSQDGGYGYTF. The CDR3 coding sequence is TGCGCCAGCAGCCAGGATGGGGGGTATGGCTACACCTTC. The full variable domain, its missing parts supplied by reference TRBV5-1 and TRBJ1-2, is KAGVTQTPRYLIKTRGQQVTLSCSPISGHRSVSWYQQTPGQGLQFLFEYFSETQRNKGNFPGRFSGRQFSNSRSEMNVSTLELGDSALYLCASSQDGGYGYTFGSGTRLTVV.

The chain couples TRBV4-1 to TRBJ2-7; D is perhaps TRBD1 (6 bases). Germline CDR1 MGHRA, CDR2 YSYEKL. The CDR3 spans 15 residues. V lost 0 bases and J 4 bases, leaving 13 bases between the germline ends. The CDR3 is CASSQEQGPLYEQYF. As DNA, the CDR3 is TGCGCCAGCAGCCAAGAACAGGGACCCCTATACGAGCAGTACTTC.

The chain combines TRBV6-1 with TRBJ2-5, with no clear D. The CDR3 totals 12 residues. The V end was cut by 4 bases, the J end by 3 bases, with 6 bases between. The germline gives CDR1 MNHNS, CDR2 SASEGT. CDR3 in DNA: TGTGCCAGCAGTGTGGTGGAAGAGACCCAGTACTTC. Translating gives CASSVVEETQYF.

J is TRBJ1-3 and V is TRBV5-1, with D perhaps TRBD1 (5 bases). The CDR3 consists of 15 residues. The germline V and J ends were trimmed by 2 bases and 1 base, with 10 bases remaining between them. Germline V gene data show CDR1 as SGHRS and CDR2 as YFSETQ. The CDR3 is CASSFEGTSGNTIYF. The CDR3 DNA reads as TGCGCCAGCAGCTTCGAGGGGACGTCTGGAAACACCATATATTTT.

This clone was seen only once. V usage is TRBV7-9 and J usage is TRBJ2-3; a possible D gene is TRBD1 (7 bases). CDR1 is SEHNR, CDR2 FQNEAQ, per germline (reference sequence). The CDR3 covers 14 residues. V lost 6 bases, J lost 2 bases, and 12 bases lay in between. The CDR3 DNA follows: TGTGCCAGCAGGACAGGGACTTACACAGATACGCAGTATTTT. The encoded protein is CASRTGTYTDTQYF.

The rearrangement joins TRBV19 to TRBJ2-2; D is unclear. Looked up from germline, CDR1 is LNHDA and CDR2 is SQIVND (reference sequence). This CDR3 is 15 amino acids long. The V and J ends lost 8 bases and 0 bases respectively, with 13 bases between them. Here the CDR3 reads CASRAHGTNTGELFF. The CDR3 nucleotides are TGTGCCAGTCGGGCACACGGTACGAACACCGGGGAGCTGTTTTTT. The entire variable domain, with the rest obtained from reference TRBV19 and TRBJ2-2, is as follows: DGGITQSPKYLFRKEGQNVTLSCEQNLNHDAMYWYRQDPGQGLRLIYYSQIVNDFQKGDIAEGYSVSREKKESFPLTVTSAQKNPTAFYLCASRAHGTNTGELFFGEGSRLTVL.

The chain employs TRBV7-2 and TRBJ2-1; D ambiguous. CDR1 and CDR2 from the germline V gene are SGHTA and FQGNSA. The CDR3 runs to 16 residues. V was cut by 5 bases and J by 10 bases, with 24 bases left in between. This chain's CDR3 is CASSRRAPSVYIEQFF. DNA of the CDR3: TGTGCCAGCAGCCGCCGGGCGCCATCGGTCTACATAGAGCAGTTCTTC.

V gene TRBV7-2 combines with J gene TRBJ2-6, with 7 bases aligning to TRBD1. V lost 3 bases, J lost 4 bases, and 3 bases stayed unmatched. The CDR3 runs 15 residues. The germline V gene encodes CDR1 SGHTA and CDR2 FQGNSA. The CDR3 is CASSLGQWGANVLTF. As DNA, the CDR3 is TGTGCCAGCAGCTTGGGACAGTGGGGGGCCAACGTCCTGACTTTC.

The rearrangement links TRBV7-2 to TRBJ1-1, with 9 bases aligning to TRBD1. CDR3 length: 13 amino acids. Per germline, CDR1 SGHTA and CDR2 FQGNSA. With V trimmed by 8 bases and J by 0 bases, 1 base remained unmatched. In DNA form, the CDR3 reads TGTGCCAGCGGACAGGGGTTGAACACTGAAGCTTTCTTT. Protein product: CASGQGLNTEAFF.

The V gene is TRBV29-1, the J gene TRBJ2-2, with TRBD2 matching 7 bases. The germline V gene has CDR1 SQVTM and CDR2 ANQGSEA. The CDR3 is 13 amino acids. The V gene end was trimmed by 1 base and the J gene end by 7 bases; junction bases not matched to a gene: 3. The CDR3 loop reads CSVEAGGSGELFF. In DNA, the CDR3 is TGCAGCGTTGAAGCGGGAGGTAGCGGGGAGCTGTTTTTT.